The T cell receptor (beta chain) described here comes from a study of T cells in Graves' hyperthyroidism and ophthalmopathy. Study conclusions and caveats: The blood repertoire included most of the expanded thyroid clonotypes above 0.001. Median prediction lead before ophthalmopathy onset was six to eight months with the model.

For this clonotype: Its specificity is not known.

Amplified TCR beta CDR3 regions derived from RNA transcripts. HTBI primers were the set used in a first-round RT-PCR of the TCR CDR3. TCRdb independently ran MiXCR on the multiplex PCR reads; one entry per CDR3 protein. The table records 500,000 to 600,000 distinct CDR3 sequences, 40% to 50% of them present only once. V dropped 3 bases and J dropped 4; count of bases not matched to a gene: 4. Per germline, CDR1 SQVTM and CDR2 ANQGSEA. This CDR3 is 14 amino acids long. The TCR sequence derives from an adult woman with Graves' disease, either hyperthyroidism or ophthalmopathy (not recorded which). Sequenced sample: peripheral blood or thyroid tissue (not recorded which). The chain combines TRBV29-1 with TRBJ1-5; TRBD1 aligns across 9 bases. CDR3 sequence: CSVEGQGGNQPQHF. In DNA form, the CDR3 reads TGCAGCGTTGAGGGACAGGGAGGAAATCAGCCCCAGCATTTT. Full variable domain (rest looked up from reference TRBV29-1 and TRBJ1-5): SAVISQKPSRDICQRGTSLTIQCQVDSQVTMMFWYRQQPGQSLTLIATANQGSEATYESGFVIDKFPISRPNLTFSTLTVSNMSPEDSSIYLCSVEGQGGNQPQHFGDGTRLSIL.